What follows are 27 T cell receptor beta chains derived from one specimen sequenced in a study of identifying expanded T cells in peripheral blood. Here immunoSEQ multiplex PCR was the method, and the copy in TCRdb shows in-frame clones only, minus some. Of more than 85,000 clones listed, about 88% are singletons. The sequencing sample was made of blood. The receptors stem from a person between 18 and 75 years old in good health.

The chain recombines TRBV9 with TRBJ2-7, with 7 bases aligning to TRBD1. Per germline, CDR1 SGDLS and CDR2 YYNGEE. CDR3 length: 16 amino acids. Unmatched junction bases numbered 15, after V lost 3 bases and J lost 6 bases. This chain's CDR3 is CASSASDTGSGGEQYF. For the CDR3, the DNA is TGTGCCAGCAGCGCCTCCGACACAGGGTCAGGGGGCGAGCAGTACTTC.

This chain links TRBV30 with TRBJ2-7; D possibly corresponds to TRBD1 (5 bases). Per the germline V gene, CDR1 is GTSNPN and CDR2 is SVGIG (reference sequence). V dropped 0 bases and J dropped 8 bases, with 14 bases sitting between them. The CDR3 runs to 13 residues. CDR3 protein: CAWSVGQTFKQYF. As DNA, the CDR3 is TGTGCCTGGAGTGTGGGGCAGACGTTTAAGCAGTACTTC.

The chain has TRBV5-4 and TRBJ2-1, with 7 nucleotides matching TRBD2. Germline CDR1 and CDR2: SGHNT and YYREEE (reference sequence). Trimming removed 5 bases from V and 6 bases from J; junction bases left unmatched: 11. CDR3 length equals 15 residues. The CDR3 sequence is CASSFGGTTTNEQFF. The CDR3 nucleotides are TGTGCCAGCAGTTTTGGAGGGACTACGACCAATGAGCAGTTCTTC. The full variable domain, rest sourced from reference TRBV5-4 and TRBJ2-1, is ETGVTQSPTHLIKTRGQQVTLRCSSQSGHNTVSWYQQALGQGPQFIFQYYREEENGRGNFPPRFSGLQFPNYSSELNVNALELDDSALYLCASSFGGTTTNEQFFGPGTRLTVL.

In its sample, this clone was seen many times. The chain combines TRBV18 with TRBJ1-2, with a weak D call TRBD1 (5 bases). The CDR3 is made up of 15 amino acids. V shed 3 bases and J shed 2 bases, with 13 bases lying between them. The germline V gene encodes CDR1 KGHSH and CDR2 LQKENI. Here the CDR3 reads CASSPSGDMNYGYTF. The CDR3 DNA sequence: TGTGCCAGCTCACCTTCGGGGGATATGAACTATGGCTACACCTTC.

This chain connects TRBV7-2 to TRBJ2-7; the match to TRBD1 covers 7 bases. There are 15 residues in the CDR3. V shed 4 bases and J 4 bases; nucleotides not matched to a gene: 10. Germline V lookup: CDR1 SGHTA, CDR2 FQGNSA. This chain's CDR3 is CASSSQGQERYEQYF. DNA of the CDR3: TGTGCCAGCAGCTCCCAAGGACAGGAAAGATACGAGCAGTACTTC.

In DNA form, the CDR3 reads TGTGCCGGAGAGGACAGGGGGTCGAAAGGCTACACCTTC. It translates to CAGEDRGSKGYTF. V and J are TRBV19 and TRBJ1-2, with TRBD1 identical over 10 bases. Germline assignment: CDR1 LNHDA and CDR2 SQIVND (reference sequence). V shed 11 bases and J 8 bases; nucleotides not matched to a gene: 11. This CDR3 comprises 13 residues.

J is TRBJ1-2 and V is TRBV28; D is perhaps TRBD1 (6 bases). Trimming took off 7 bases at V and 6 bases at J, with 15 bases between the two ends. Germline-derived CDR1 and CDR2 are MDHEN and SYDVKM. The CDR3 extends over 13 amino acids. The CDR3 region has the DNA TGTGCCAGCATTCTAGGGGGGACTGATGGCTACACCTTC. This encodes CASILGGTDGYTF.

This clone was counted only a few times. The genes are TRBV27 and TRBJ1-1, with 10 bases fitting TRBD1. Losses at the gene ends were 6 bases for V and 10 bases for J; bases not matched to a gene: 11. From germline, CDR1 is MNHEY and CDR2 SMNVEV (reference sequence). The CDR3 covers 14 residues. The CDR3 DNA follows: TGTGCCAGCAGCTCCGGGACAGGGGTCACGGGAGCTTTCTTT. It codes for CASSSGTGVTGAFF.

The DNA for the CDR3 is TGTGCCACTCACGTCCTGGACCTCTACAATGAGCAGTTCTTC. It specifies CATHVLDLYNEQFF. This sequence joins TRBV28 and TRBJ2-1; D gene unclear. The CDR3 contains 14 residues. From germline, CDR1 is MDHEN and CDR2 SYDVKM. Trimming removed 10 bases from V and 3 bases from J, with 16 bases in between. The full variable domain, in which reference TRBV28 and TRBJ2-1 provide the parts outside the CDR3, is DVKVTQSSRYLVKRTGEKVFLECVQDMDHENMFWYRQDPGLGLRLIYFSYDVKMKEKGDIPEGYSVSREKKERFSLILESASTNQTSMYLCATHVLDLYNEQFFGPGTRLTVL.

This chain joins TRBV11-2 and TRBJ2-7; a weak D match, TRBD2 (6 bases). The germline V and J ends were trimmed by 8 bases and 4 bases, with 24 bases remaining between them. The CDR3 runs 16 residues. Germline V CDR1 and CDR2: SGHAT, FQNNGV. The DNA of the CDR3 is TGTGCCAGCGGCACGACAACGGGACTCCCCCGTTACGAGCAGTACTTC. Its protein product is CASGTTTGLPRYEQYF.

This clone was picked up a small number of times. The chain has TRBV19 and TRBJ2-1, with a possible D match to TRBD2 (6 bases). CDR1 and CDR2 from the germline V gene are LNHDA and SQIVND (reference sequence). Trimming shortened V by 7 bases and J by 4 bases, and 11 bases separated the two germline ends. The CDR3 extends over 13 amino acids. The CDR3 coding sequence is TGTGCCAGTACCGGGGGTTCTTACAATGAGCAGTTCTTC. Its translation: CASTGGSYNEQFF.

V and J are TRBV25-1 and TRBJ2-5; D unclear. Trimming left V 7 bases short and J 5 bases short, with 8 bases between. This CDR3 is built from 11 residues. The V gene's germline CDR1 is MGHDK and CDR2 SYGVNS. CDR3 loop: CASIFGETQYF. The CDR3 DNA follows: TGTGCCAGCATCTTCGGGGAGACCCAGTACTTC. The complete variable domain, with remaining parts taken from reference TRBV25-1 and TRBJ2-5, reads EADIYQTPRYLVIGTGKKITLECSQTMGHDKMYWYQQDPGMELHLIHYSYGVNSTEKGDLSSESTVSRIRTEHFPLTLESARPSHTSQYLCASIFGETQYFGPGTRLLVL.

The chain carries TRBV7-9 and TRBJ1-1; D gene unclear. Germline assignment: CDR1 SEHNR and CDR2 FQNEAQ (reference sequence). V lost 5 bases and J 0 bases, leaving 10 bases between the germline ends. The CDR3 runs to 14 residues. CDR3 protein: CASSPRELNTEAFF. The CDR3 DNA reads TGTGCCAGCAGCCCCCGGGAGCTGAACACTGAAGCTTTCTTT.

This chain uses TRBV2 with TRBJ2-7, with a weak D call TRBD1 (6 bases). This CDR3 has 13 amino acids. V was cut by 7 bases and J by 3 bases, with 13 bases left in between. Germline CDR1 and CDR2: SNHLY and FYNNEI. This CDR3 is CASTMGAFYEQYF. CDR3 coding DNA: TGTGCCAGCACGATGGGGGCATTCTACGAGCAGTACTTC.

V usage is TRBV2 and J usage is TRBJ1-6, with D perhaps matching TRBD1 (6 bases). V lost 5 bases and J 10 bases, leaving 12 bases between the germline ends. Germline V gene lookup returns CDR1 SNHLY and CDR2 FYNNEI. CDR3 length equals 13 residues. DNA of the CDR3: TGTGCCAGCAGTATAAACAGGGACTCACCCCTCCACTTT. The encoded protein is CASSINRDSPLHF. The full variable domain, with the rest looked up from reference TRBV2 and TRBJ1-6, is EPEVTQTPSHQVTQMGQEVILRCVPISNHLYFYWYRQILGQKVEFLVSFYNNEISEKSEIFDDQFSVERPDGSNFTLKIRSTKLEDSAMYFCASSINRDSPLHFGNGTRLTVT.

The rearrangement uses TRBV5-1 and TRBJ1-2, with D possibly TRBD1 on 5 matching bases. CDR1 SGHRS and CDR2 YFSETQ come from the germline V gene. The CDR3 has 14 amino acids. V lost 1 base and J 6 bases, leaving 13 bases between the germline ends. CDR3 in DNA: TGCGCCAGCAGCTTGAATTGGTGGGACGATGGCTACACCTTC. It encodes CASSLNWWDDGYTF.

The chain carries TRBV14 and TRBJ2-5, with unresolved D. Germline V lookup: CDR1 SGHDN, CDR2 FVKESK. Trimming left V 0 bases short and J 14 bases short, with 19 bases between. The CDR3 totals 14 residues. The CDR3: CASSQDSRPTSFYF. CDR3 nucleotides: TGTGCCAGCAGCCAAGATTCACGGCCTACGAGCTTTTACTTC.

The V call is TRBV14, the J call TRBJ1-4, with 7 bases fitting TRBD1. V shed 5 bases and J 15 bases; nucleotides not matched to a gene: 12. Germline CDR1 and CDR2: SGHDN and FVKESK. This CDR3 contains 13 residues. Here the CDR3 DNA reads TGTGCCAGCAGCAAGGCGTTGAAAGGGGGCATGTTTTTT. Protein sequence: CASSKALKGGMFF.

In this sample, this clone turned up once. The chain uses TRBV11-3 and TRBJ2-2; D remains ambiguous. The V and J ends lost 5 bases and 1 base respectively, with 8 bases between them. This CDR3 contains 14 residues. The germline CDR1 and CDR2 sequences are SGHNT and YENEEA. CDR3 coding DNA: TGTGCCAGCAGCCTTGGACGGAACACCGGGGAGCTGTTTTTT. Translated, it gives CASSLGRNTGELFF. Using reference TRBV11-3 and TRBJ2-2 for the parts outside the CDR3, the full variable domain is EAGVVQSPRYKIIEKKQPVAFWCNPISGHNTLYWYLQNLGQGPELLIRYENEEAVDDSQLPKDRFSAERLKGVDSTLKIQPAELGDSAVYLCASSLGRNTGELFFGEGSRLTVL.

V and J are TRBV13 and TRBJ1-1, with 8 bases matching TRBD1. This CDR3 has 14 residues. The V gene end was trimmed by 8 bases and the J gene end by 8 bases; junction bases not matched to a gene: 13. Germline V lookup: CDR1 PRHDT, CDR2 FYEKMQ (reference sequence). This CDR3 reads CASWGTGKIPEAFF. The CDR3 coding sequence is TGTGCCAGCTGGGGGACAGGAAAAATCCCGGAAGCTTTCTTT.

The gene calls are TRBV5-1 and TRBJ1-1; perhaps TRBD1 as D (5 bases). The V end was cut by 3 bases, the J end by 1 base, with 7 bases between. The CDR3 length is 13 residues. Germline assignment: CDR1 SGHRS and CDR2 YFSETQ. The CDR3 nucleotides are TGCGCCAGCAGCTGGGGACCGAACACTGAAGCTTTCTTT. It specifies CASSWGPNTEAFF.

V is TRBV18 and J is TRBJ2-1; D perhaps matches TRBD2 (6 bases). This CDR3 spans 14 amino acids. Trimming took off 3 bases at V and 5 bases at J, with 11 bases between the two ends. Germline V gives CDR1 KGHSH, CDR2 LQKENI. CDR3 in DNA: TGTGCCAGCTCACCCGGGACGGGGGACAATGAGCAGTTCTTC. It encodes CASSPGTGDNEQFF.

This chain uses TRBV30 with TRBJ1-2; D remains unclear. Germline CDR1 GTSNPN, CDR2 SVGIG (reference sequence). CDR3 length: 13 residues. Deletions cut 2 bases from V and 4 bases from J, with 11 bases between. CDR3 bases: TGTGCCTGGAGTCTGCGGACCGCCTATGGCTACACCTTC. Protein sequence: CAWSLRTAYGYTF.

V is TRBV11-3 and J is TRBJ2-1; 8 bases map to TRBD2. Looked up from germline, CDR1 is SGHNT and CDR2 is YENEEA. V shed 8 bases, J shed 5 bases, and the junction held 11 bases outside the gene matches. CDR3 length equals 15 residues. The CDR3 reads CASQGGRSNNNEQFF. The CDR3 DNA reads TGTGCCAGCCAGGGCGGGAGGTCGAATAACAATGAGCAGTTCTTC.

The chain combines TRBV7-3 with TRBJ1-1; D possibly corresponds to TRBD1 (6 bases). CDR1 is SGHTA, CDR2 FQGTGA, per germline. The CDR3 spans 13 residues. V shed 5 bases and J shed 5 bases, with 12 bases lying between them. CDR3 sequence: CASSRQVATEAFF. In DNA, the CDR3 is TGTGCCAGCAGCAGACAGGTCGCTACTGAAGCTTTCTTT.

This clone came up once. The rearrangement uses TRBV4-1 and TRBJ2-3; tentatively, D is TRBD1 or TRBD2 (6 bases each). Trimming pared 0 bases from V and 0 bases from J, leaving 13 bases between. The CDR3 runs 17 residues. From germline, CDR1 is MGHRA and CDR2 YSYEKL. The CDR3 DNA sequence: TGCGCCAGCAGCCAAGAATCGTCGGGGGCTAGCACAGATACGCAGTATTTT. It specifies CASSQESSGASTDTQYF.

Turning to this clone: The sample has other DNA sequences that encode this CDR3 too. This sequence joins TRBV7-9 and TRBJ2-5; maybe TRBD2 (6 bases). The CDR3 totals 15 residues. The V gene lost 2 bases and the J gene lost 5 bases, with 15 bases spanning the gap. Germline V gene lookup returns CDR1 SEHNR and CDR2 FQNEAQ (reference sequence). DNA of the CDR3: TGTGCCAGCAGCTTACTCGGGGGAGAGGGGGAGACCCAGTACTTC. Translating gives CASSLLGGEGETQYF.